This passage covers 15 T cell receptor beta chains from one sample sequenced in a study of cytomegalovirus exposure and HLA in healthy donors. PCR amplification relied on 60 Vbeta primers (plus 13 Jbeta primers). Clones were read by immunoSEQ multiplex PCR, and TCRdb kept only the in-frame ones, dropping some. Of 90,000 to 100,000 clones listed, 9.4% are singletons. The sample consisted of PBMCs. These receptors all stem from a man aged 45-60 years in good health and CMV-seropositive.

This chain connects TRBV7-2 to TRBJ2-5; TRBD1 matches at 8 bases. Germline assignment: CDR1 SGHTA and CDR2 FQGNSA. With 3 bases clipped from V and 4 bases from J, the junction kept 4 bases outside the gene matches. CDR3 length equals 14 residues. The CDR3 spells CASSFPRGRETQYF. The CDR3 DNA reads TGTGCCAGCAGCTTCCCCAGGGGGCGAGAGACCCAGTACTTC.

The CDR3 sequence is CATSPARDRGNYGYTF. For the CDR3, the DNA is TGTGCCACTTCCCCCGCGCGGGACAGGGGGAACTATGGCTACACCTTC. The chain couples TRBV28 to TRBJ1-2; 11 positions match TRBD1. The CDR3 consists of 16 residues. The V gene end was trimmed by 10 bases and the J gene end by 2 bases; junction bases not matched to a gene: 12. Looked up from germline, CDR1 is MDHEN and CDR2 is SYDVKM.

The V gene is TRBV19, the J gene TRBJ2-1; 8 nucleotides line up with TRBD2. With 5 bases clipped from V and 1 base from J, the junction kept 4 bases outside the gene matches. Germline assignment: CDR1 LNHDA and CDR2 SQIVND (reference sequence). The CDR3 contains 15 residues. Written as DNA, the CDR3 is TGTGCCAGTAGTCGGGCGGGGGGATCCTACAATGAGCAGTTCTTC. This translates into CASSRAGGSYNEQFF. Together with reference TRBV19 and TRBJ2-1, the CDR3 gives the full variable domain: DGGITQSPKYLFRKEGQNVTLSCEQNLNHDAMYWYRQDPGQGLRLIYYSQIVNDFQKGDIAEGYSVSREKKESFPLTVTSAQKNPTAFYLCASSRAGGSYNEQFFGPGTRLTVL.

A few counts support this clone. This sequence joins TRBV30 and TRBJ1-4, with 9 bases fitting TRBD1. The CDR3 spans 14 residues. The germline CDR1 and CDR2 sequences are GTSNPN and SVGIG (reference sequence). After removal of 5 bases from V and 7 bases from J, the junction contained 8 bases not matched to a gene. CDR3 bases: TGTGCCTGGCGTCAACAGGGGGCTAGTGAAAAACTGTTTTTT. This gives the protein CAWRQQGASEKLFF.

This clone was observed a few times. The chain has TRBV7-2 and TRBJ2-2; 9 positions match TRBD1. V shed 6 bases, J shed 7 bases, and the junction held 9 bases outside the gene matches. The CDR3 contains 15 residues. The germline CDR1 and CDR2 sequences are SGHTA and FQGNSA. The CDR3 DNA is TGTGCCAGCAGGCCGGGACAGGGAGGAGGCGGGGAGCTGTTTTTT. This gives the protein CASRPGQGGGGELFF.

The chain has TRBV30 and TRBJ1-6, with TRBD1 identical over 9 bases. With 3 bases clipped from V and 7 bases from J, the junction kept 1 base outside the gene matches. CDR3 length: 13 amino acids. Looked up from germline, CDR1 is GTSNPN and CDR2 is SVGIG (reference sequence). Here the CDR3 DNA reads TGTGCCTGGAGAGGGACAGGGAATTCACCCCTCCACTTT. Translated, it gives CAWRGTGNSPLHF.

V gene TRBV19 combines with J gene TRBJ2-7, with 8 positions matching TRBD1. The germline V gene encodes CDR1 LNHDA and CDR2 SQIVND (reference sequence). V shed 6 bases and J 6 bases; nucleotides not matched to a gene: 10. The CDR3 has 14 amino acids. CDR3 bases: TGTGCCAGTAGAGTCTATCAGGGGGCCTCCGAGCAGTACTTC. This translates into CASRVYQGASEQYF.

The rearrangement uses TRBV29-1 and TRBJ2-2, with TRBD2 matching over 15 bases. The length of the CDR3 is 17 residues. From germline, CDR1 is SQVTM and CDR2 ANQGSEA. Losses at the gene ends were 4 bases for V and 5 bases for J; bases not matched to a gene: 8. CDR3: CSVGGLAGGPRTGELFF. The DNA of the CDR3 is TGCAGCGTTGGAGGACTAGCGGGAGGGCCGCGGACCGGGGAGCTGTTTTTT.

This clone was picked up a small number of times. The sample contains more than one DNA sequence encoding this CDR3. The genes are TRBV4-1 and TRBJ1-4; D is undetermined. CDR1 and CDR2 (germline): MGHRA, YSYEKL. V was pared by 0 bases and J by 8 bases, with 13 bases between. This CDR3 has 15 residues. CDR3: CASSQEGGLGEKLFF. DNA for the CDR3: TGCGCCAGCAGCCAAGAGGGAGGACTAGGGGAAAAACTGTTTTTT.

V is TRBV19 and J is TRBJ1-5; 8 nucleotides align to TRBD1. Germline assignment: CDR1 LNHDA and CDR2 SQIVND (reference sequence). CDR3 length: 15 amino acids. Trimming took 3 bases from V and 1 from J; bases not matched to a gene: 2. CDR3 amino acids: CASSMGTGSNQPQHF. The DNA of the CDR3 is TGTGCCAGTAGTATGGGGACAGGAAGCAATCAGCCCCAGCATTTT.

This clone has a handful of counts. This chain links TRBV10-2 with TRBJ1-1, with D unresolved. The CDR3 is 13 amino acids. CDR1 is WSHSY, CDR2 SAAADI, per germline. V lost 3 bases and J 1 base, leaving 6 bases between the germline ends. The CDR3 loop reads CASSDYGNTEAFF. For the CDR3, the DNA is TGCGCCAGCAGTGATTACGGGAACACTGAAGCTTTCTTT.

This clone has just a few counts. This chain connects TRBV4-2 to TRBJ2-5; no definite D call. V was clipped by 4 bases and J by 4 bases, with 16 bases between them. The germline gives CDR1 LGHNA, CDR2 YNFKEQ. The CDR3 is 15 amino acids. Here the CDR3 DNA reads TGTGCCAGCAGCCCCTCCATTTTTACGGGAGAGACCCAGTACTTC. Protein: CASSPSIFTGETQYF.

The chain is built from TRBV19 and TRBJ1-2; D gene unclear. The CDR3 totals 17 residues. CDR1 LNHDA and CDR2 SQIVND come from the germline V gene (reference sequence). V shed 3 bases and J shed 1 base, with 18 bases lying between them. The CDR3 region is CASSMLHSPYINYGYTF. In DNA, the CDR3 is TGTGCCAGTAGTATGTTGCACAGCCCTTACATTAACTATGGCTACACCTTC.

This clone came up a few times. The V call is TRBV4-1, the J call TRBJ2-1, with 7 nucleotides matching TRBD2. Per the germline V gene, CDR1 is MGHRA and CDR2 is YSYEKL. This CDR3 is built from 16 residues. The junction had 12 bases not matched to a gene; V was cut back by 3 bases and J by 7 bases. CDR3 in amino acids: CASSQDPSGDRNEQFF. In DNA form, the CDR3 reads TGCGCCAGCAGCCAGGACCCCAGCGGGGACCGAAATGAGCAGTTCTTC.

This clone was counted between two and nine times. J is TRBJ2-1 and V is TRBV19, with 10 nucleotides matching TRBD2. V lost 10 bases to trimming and J lost 0 bases; unmatched junction nucleotides: 6. CDR1 is LNHDA and CDR2 is SQIVND in the germline V gene (reference sequence). The CDR3 is 15 amino acids. The CDR3 DNA reads TGTGCCACCAGACTAGCGGGCAGCTCCTACAATGAGCAGTTCTTC. The encoded protein is CATRLAGSSYNEQFF.